The 28 T cell receptor beta chains below come from one sample, sequenced in a study of T cell responses to AZD1222 COVID-19 vaccine. Sequenced by immunoSEQ multiplex PCR; TCRdb stores in-frame clones only, minus some. The sample lists some 120,000 clones; more than 80% were seen once. Specimen: peripheral blood, collected on day 0 of AZD1222 vaccination. Receptors were obtained from an adult in good health.

The J gene is TRBJ1-2, the V gene TRBV28, with D unclear. CDR3 size: 13 residues. Germline V gene lookup returns CDR1 MDHEN and CDR2 SYDVKM. V dropped 5 bases and J dropped 8 bases, with 15 bases sitting between them. CDR3: CASSPAGSPGYTF. The CDR3 DNA sequence: TGTGCCAGCAGTCCCGCGGGCTCCCCCGGCTACACCTTC.

This clone was seen only a few times. The genes are TRBV19 and TRBJ1-6; the D gene is possibly TRBD1 (5 bases). The germline CDR1 and CDR2 sequences are LNHDA and SQIVND (reference sequence). V was pared by 5 bases and J by 9 bases, with 17 bases between. This CDR3 region has 15 residues. DNA for the CDR3: TGTGCCAGTAGTGTCCCAGGGATTGTCGGTTCACCCCTCCACTTT. Translated, it gives CASSVPGIVGSPLHF.

The rearrangement joins TRBV23-1 to TRBJ2-1; 11 positions agree with TRBD1. TRBV23-1 is designated an ORF whose function remains uncertain. V was clipped by 3 bases and J by 6 bases; unmatched bases: 7. CDR3 length: 16 amino acids. The CDR3 DNA follows: TGCGCCAGCAGTCATGGGGGACAGGGGGTGTTCAATGAGCAGTTCTTC. Amino acids: CASSHGGQGVFNEQFF.

J is TRBJ1-1 and V is TRBV7-2, with D possibly matching TRBD1 (5 bases). Germline V gene data show CDR1 as SGHTA and CDR2 as FQGNSA. The CDR3 is 15 amino acids. V was clipped by 0 bases and J by 6 bases, with 14 bases between them. CDR3 loop: CASSLAGVGPAEAFF. In DNA form, the CDR3 reads TGTGCCAGCAGCTTAGCAGGGGTGGGCCCCGCTGAAGCTTTCTTT.

The V call is TRBV9, the J call TRBJ2-3, with no clear D. V dropped 2 bases and J dropped 2 bases, with 6 bases sitting between them. Germline V gene data show CDR1 as SGDLS and CDR2 as YYNGEE. The CDR3 sequence is 13 residues long. CDR3 amino acids: CASSVLSTDTQYF. The CDR3, as DNA: TGTGCCAGCAGCGTGTTATCCACAGATACGCAGTATTTT. The full variable domain, in which reference TRBV9 and TRBJ2-3 provide the parts outside the CDR3, is DSGVTQTPKHLITATGQRVTLRCSPRSGDLSVYWYQQSLDQGLQFLIQYYNGEERAKGNILERFSAQQFPDLHSELNLSSLELGDSALYFCASSVLSTDTQYFGPGTRLTVL.

The CDR3 nucleotides read TGTGCCAGCAGCTCACGACTCCTTAACACCGGGGAGCTGTTTTTT. As protein: CASSSRLLNTGELFF. The chain carries TRBV5-5 and TRBJ2-2; no definite D call. The CDR3 runs to 15 residues. Germline assignment: CDR1 SGHKS and CDR2 YYEKEE (reference sequence). The germline V and J ends were trimmed by 3 bases and 2 bases, with 11 bases remaining between them.

The CDR3 nucleotides are TGTGCCAGCAGCCAAGATGGAGGCTCCTACAATGAGCAGTTCTTC. Amino acids: CASSQDGGSYNEQFF. The gene calls are TRBV3-1 (or the pseudogene TRBV3-2) and TRBJ2-1; possible D gene TRBD2, 5 bases. This CDR3 comprises 15 residues. Trimming pared 0 bases from V and 0 bases from J, leaving 6 bases between. Germline V CDR1 and CDR2: LGHDT, YNNKEL (reference sequence).

This chain joins TRBV21-1 and TRBJ2-1; the table's D call TRBD1 went unverified against the DNA. TRBV21-1 is designated a pseudogene. The CDR3 loop spans 16 amino acids. The CDR3 DNA reads as TGTGCCAGCAGCTTCCCCCGGGACAGGACGGTCAATGAGCAGTTCTTC. It encodes CASSFPRDRTVNEQFF.

This chain uses TRBV7-3 with TRBJ2-1; D is perhaps TRBD1 (5 bases). Germline loops: CDR1 SGHTA, CDR2 FQGTGA. This CDR3 spans 14 amino acids. Trimming removed 5 bases at V and 4 bases at J, with 12 bases between. CDR3 region: CASSLRAQYNEQFF. In DNA form, the CDR3 reads TGTGCCAGCAGCCTCAGGGCCCAATACAATGAGCAGTTCTTC. Complete variable domain (other parts from reference TRBV7-3 and TRBJ2-1): GAGVSQTPSNKVTEKGKYVELRCDPISGHTALYWYRQSLGQGPEFLIYFQGTGAADDSGLPNDRFFAVRPEGSVSTLKIQRTERGDSAVYLCASSLRAQYNEQFFGPGTRLTVL.

The V and J genes are TRBV7-2 and TRBJ2-4; unclear D gene. Looked up from germline, CDR1 is SGHTA and CDR2 is FQGNSA. The germline V and J ends were trimmed by 5 bases and 1 base, with 15 bases remaining between them. The CDR3 has 16 residues. This chain's CDR3 is CASSPLAVYAKNIQYF. In DNA form, the CDR3 reads TGTGCCAGCAGCCCCCTTGCGGTTTACGCCAAAAACATTCAGTACTTC. The full variable domain, completed using reference TRBV7-2 and TRBJ2-4, is GAGVSQSPSNKVTEKGKDVELRCDPISGHTALYWYRQSLGQGLEFLIYFQGNSAPDKSGLPSDRFSAERTGGSVSTLTIQRTQQEDSAVYLCASSPLAVYAKNIQYFGAGTRLSVL.

This clone has only a few counts. The J gene is TRBJ2-7, the V gene TRBV29-1; a possible D gene is TRBD1 (5 bases). With 4 bases removed from V and 2 bases from J, the gap between germline ends came to 9 bases. Germline values: CDR1 SQVTM, CDR2 ANQGSEA. The CDR3 is 12 residues long. CDR3 amino acids: CSVVGHTYEQYF. In DNA, the CDR3 is TGCAGCGTTGTCGGACACACCTACGAGCAGTACTTC.

The chain couples TRBV27 to TRBJ1-4; tentatively, D is TRBD1 (5 bases). Deletions cut 4 bases from V and 8 bases from J, with 11 bases between. The length of the CDR3 is 13 residues. Germline assignment: CDR1 MNHEY and CDR2 SMNVEV (reference sequence). CDR3 residues: CASSSQGREKLFF. The CDR3 region has the DNA TGTGCCAGCAGTTCCCAGGGCCGCGAAAAACTGTTTTTT.

This clone occurred once. The chain is built from TRBV6-5 and TRBJ2-3; possibly TRBD1 for D (5 bases). Germline values: CDR1 MNHEY, CDR2 SVGAGI. The CDR3 is 12 residues long. The V end lost 2 bases, the J end lost 9 bases, and 9 bases lay between the germline ends. The CDR3 bases are TGTGCCAGCAGTTACGGGGCGGAAACGCAGTATTTT. Translating gives CASSYGAETQYF.

This chain joins TRBV10-3 and TRBJ2-7; tentative D call: TRBD1 (5 bases). The CDR3 spans 14 residues. Trimming left V 6 bases short and J 6 bases short, with 18 bases between. Germline V CDR1 and CDR2: ENHRY, SYGVKD. The CDR3 bases are TGTGCCATCAGGACAGAGAGCCCGGTCGGCGAGCAGTACTTC. Encoded protein: CAIRTESPVGEQYF.

The chain has TRBV11-2 and TRBJ2-7; 9 positions agree with TRBD1. This CDR3 has 15 residues. Germline assignment: CDR1 SGHAT and CDR2 FQNNGV. Losses at the gene ends were 9 bases for V and 4 bases for J; bases not matched to a gene: 13. CDR3 amino acids: CASRLWGQGTYEQYF. Here the CDR3 DNA reads TGTGCCAGTAGGCTTTGGGGACAGGGAACGTACGAGCAGTACTTC. The whole variable domain, remainder taken from reference TRBV11-2 and TRBJ2-7, is EAGVAQSPRYKIIEKRQSVAFWCNPISGHATLYWYQQILGQGPKLLIQFQNNGVVDDSQLPKDRFSAERLKGVDSTLKIQPAKLEDSAVYLCASRLWGQGTYEQYFGPGTRLTVT.

The CDR3 region is CASSPHRGGINQPQHF. CDR3 DNA sequence: TGTGCCAGCAGCCCGCACCGGGGAGGAATCAATCAGCCCCAGCATTTT. This chain uses TRBV7-8 with TRBJ1-5, with D unclear. The V gene lost 5 bases and the J gene lost 3 bases, with 17 bases spanning the gap. Per germline, CDR1 SGHVS and CDR2 FQNEAQ. The CDR3 runs to 16 residues. Looking up the rest from reference TRBV7-8 and TRBJ1-5 gives the full variable domain: GAGVSQSPRYKVAKRGQDVALRCDPISGHVSLFWYQQALGQGPEFLTYFQNEAQLDKSGLPSDRFFAERPEGSVSTLKIQRTQQEDSAVYLCASSPHRGGINQPQHFGDGTRLSIL.

The rearrangement joins TRBV24-1 to TRBJ1-5; D gene uncertain. The CDR3 is 16 amino acids. In germline, CDR1 is KGHDR, CDR2 SFDVKD. V was pared by 3 bases and J by 9 bases, with 20 bases between. CDR3 sequence reads: CATSDHRAALPRPQHF. Written as DNA, the CDR3 is TGTGCCACCAGTGATCACCGGGCCGCCCTCCCCCGGCCCCAGCATTTT.

The chain recombines TRBV5-1 with TRBJ2-7; TRBD1 agrees at 10 bases. Per germline, CDR1 SGHRS and CDR2 YFSETQ. The CDR3 runs to 15 residues. V gave up 0 bases and J gave up 4 bases; unmatched junction bases: 4. CDR3 nucleotides: TGCGCCAGCAGCTTGGTTGGGACAGGGGCATACGAGCAGTACTTC. As protein: CASSLVGTGAYEQYF.

This rearrangement joins TRBV27 to TRBJ2-4; D assignment may be TRBD1 or TRBD2 (5 bases each). V lost 6 bases and J lost 8, with 11 bases in between. The CDR3 sequence is 12 residues long. Germline V gives CDR1 MNHEY, CDR2 SMNVEV (reference sequence). This chain's CDR3 is CASSTLGDIQYF. The CDR3 bases are TGTGCCAGCAGCACGTTGGGGGACATTCAGTACTTC.

CDR3 loop: CASSLTGDPYEQYF. In nucleotides, the CDR3 is TGTGCCAGCAGCCTCACAGGGGACCCCTACGAGCAGTACTTC. The chain links TRBV7-3 to TRBJ2-7; 7 bases agree with TRBD1. Germline loops: CDR1 SGHTA, CDR2 FQGTGA. CDR3 length: 14 residues. The V gene end was trimmed by 5 bases and the J gene end by 2 bases; junction bases not matched to a gene: 6.

The CDR3 sequence is CSASQGPAGANVLTF. The CDR3, as DNA: TGCAGTGCTAGTCAGGGGCCGGCTGGGGCCAACGTCCTGACTTTC. V gene TRBV20-1 combines with J gene TRBJ2-6; D might be TRBD1 (6 bases). The CDR3 has 15 amino acids. Trimming pared 3 bases from V and 2 bases from J, leaving 11 bases between. In germline, CDR1 is DFQATT, CDR2 SNEGSKA (reference sequence).

The V and J genes are TRBV18 and TRBJ2-2; TRBD2 aligns across 11 bases. The CDR3 has 17 residues. J was trimmed by 5 bases and V by 6 bases; bases with no gene match: 11. CDR1 KGHSH and CDR2 LQKENI come from the germline V gene. Here the CDR3 reads CASSLFTSGRGTGELFF. The CDR3, as DNA: TGTGCCAGCTCCCTCTTCACTAGCGGGAGAGGGACCGGGGAGCTGTTTTTT.

The chain couples TRBV28 to TRBJ1-1, with 11 bases fitting TRBD1. The J segment lost 11 bases and the V segment lost 4 bases, leaving 6 bases of the junction unmatched. The CDR3 sequence is 13 residues long. Germline CDR1 and CDR2: MDHEN and SYDVKM. The CDR3 region has the DNA TGTGCCAGCAGTTCCGGACAGGGGGCTTGGGCTTTCTTT. This gives the protein CASSSGQGAWAFF.

The V call is TRBV2, the J call TRBJ2-3; D is undetermined. Trimming pared 3 bases from V and 4 bases from J, leaving 5 bases between. This CDR3 is built from 12 residues. Germline CDR1 is SNHLY and CDR2 is FYNNEI. Here the CDR3 reads CASSEFADTQYF. The DNA for the CDR3 is TGTGCCAGCAGTGAGTTCGCAGATACGCAGTATTTT.

V and J are TRBV15 and TRBJ1-4, with D possibly being TRBD1 (5 bases). V was cut by 5 bases and J by 0 bases, with 7 bases left in between. The CDR3 has 14 amino acids. Germline V gives CDR1 LNHNV, CDR2 YYDKDF (reference sequence). CDR3 coding DNA: TGTGCCACCAGCTCCAGGGCAACTAATGAAAAACTGTTTTTT. Its translation is CATSSRATNEKLFF.

V gene TRBV19 combines with J gene TRBJ2-7; 10 nucleotides match TRBD2. This CDR3 is built from 18 residues. Losses at the gene ends were 4 bases for V and 1 base for J; bases not matched to a gene: 13. Germline V gene data show CDR1 as LNHDA and CDR2 as SQIVND (reference sequence). The CDR3 sequence is CASSNSPHSGRRSYEQYF. CDR3 bases: TGTGCCAGTAGTAACTCCCCCCATAGCGGGAGGAGGTCCTACGAGCAGTACTTC.

This clone appeared a few times. This sequence joins TRBV11-2 and TRBJ1-1; TRBD1 is a possible D gene (5 bases). V was cut by 3 bases and J by 5 bases, with 10 bases left in between. CDR1 SGHAT and CDR2 FQNNGV come from the germline V gene. The CDR3 spans 13 residues. The CDR3 region has the DNA TGTGCCAGCAGCTTTCGCGACAGAACTGAAGCTTTCTTT. This codes for CASSFRDRTEAFF.

The chain combines TRBV28 with TRBJ2-5; TRBD2 is a possible D gene (5 bases). V shed 10 bases and J shed 5 bases, with 20 bases lying between them. The V gene's germline CDR1 is MDHEN and CDR2 SYDVKM. The CDR3 has 14 residues. The chain's CDR3 is CATTDSTTKETQYF. In DNA, the CDR3 is TGTGCCACTACGGACTCTACCACCAAGGAGACCCAGTACTTC.